This T cell receptor (beta chain) was documented in a study of blood T cell repertoires in COVID-19. Overall study: The United States, Italy and Spain supplied acute and convalescent COVID-19 samples. The analysed material was cDNA or gDNA that came from T cells, B-cell-depleted T cells, or PBMCs.

This clone was detected a few times. As handled by the study authors: Amplifying reference gene primers gave estimates of nucleated cell counts. Sequenced by immunoSEQ multiplex PCR; TCRdb stores in-frame clones only, minus some. From that table come the V and J calls and clone size; the DNA was used to work out D and trimming. The sample lists 300,000 to 400,000 clones, around 86% seen once, with 1% in the top ten. V was cut by 4 bases and J by 6 bases, with 21 bases left in between. The CDR3 is 16 residues long. CDR1 is SGHTS, CDR2 YDEGEE, per germline. This sequence was found in a man in his fifties with active or convalescent COVID-19. The rearrangement joins TRBV5-8 to TRBJ2-3, with D perhaps matching TRBD1 (6 bases). Sequenced: peripheral blood. The CDR3 spells CASSQRGHRDVDTQYF. As DNA, the CDR3 is TGTGCCAGCAGCCAAAGGGGACACCGAGATGTGGATACGCAGTATTTT.